Following are 7 T cell receptor beta chains from one sample sequenced in a study of blood T cell repertoires in COVID-19. The assay was immunoSEQ multiplex PCR, and TCRdb's table has in-frame clones only and misses some. The sample carries tens of thousands of clones, 60% to 80% recorded once. Specimen: peripheral blood. These receptors originate from a man between 65 and 85 years old with COVID-19, enrolled during active disease.

The chain is built from TRBV6-2 or TRBV6-3 and TRBJ1-5, with D possibly being TRBD1 (6 bases). The CDR3 runs 14 residues. CDR1 is MNHEY, CDR2 SVGEGT, per germline. Trimming took off 6 bases at V and 1 base at J, with 10 bases between the two ends. In DNA, the CDR3 is TGTGCCAGCAGCCGACAGGTGAGCAATCAGCCCCAGCATTTT. Protein product: CASSRQVSNQPQHF.

The chain uses TRBV25-1 and TRBJ1-4, with a possible D match to TRBD1 (6 bases). Germline values: CDR1 MGHDK, CDR2 SYGVNS. V lost 1 base to trimming and J lost 7 bases, with 13 bases between them. This CDR3 has 15 amino acids. The CDR3 sequence: CASSEFAGGGEKLFF. CDR3 coding DNA: TGTGCCAGCAGTGAATTTGCGGGGGGCGGTGAAAAACTGTTTTTT.

V is TRBV4-1 and J is TRBJ1-2; D possibly corresponds to TRBD1 (6 bases). CDR3 length: 15 residues. V was pared by 0 bases and J by 0 bases, with 8 bases between. CDR1 MGHRA and CDR2 YSYEKL come from the germline V gene. This chain's CDR3 is CASSQDPGANYGYTF. Written as DNA, the CDR3 is TGCGCCAGCAGCCAAGATCCAGGGGCTAACTATGGCTACACCTTC.

The CDR3 nucleotides are TGTGCCAGCAGCTCCGGACAGGGCGGCTGGCATGGAAACACCATATATTTT. Translated, it gives CASSSGQGGWHGNTIYF. The rearrangement joins TRBV7-2 to TRBJ1-3, with 8 positions matching TRBD1. Germline trimming cut 4 bases from V and 3 bases from J; bases unmatched to any gene: 11. The germline gives CDR1 SGHTA, CDR2 FQGNSA. CDR3 length: 17 amino acids. The whole variable domain, filled in from reference TRBV7-2 and TRBJ1-3, reads GAGVSQSPSNKVTEKGKDVELRCDPISGHTALYWYRQSLGQGLEFLIYFQGNSAPDKSGLPSDRFSAERTGGSVSTLTIQRTQQEDSAVYLCASSSGQGGWHGNTIYFGEGSWLTVV.

The genes are TRBV24-1 and TRBJ2-2, with D possibly TRBD2 on 5 matching bases. Looked up from germline, CDR1 is KGHDR and CDR2 is SFDVKD. CDR3 length: 12 residues. Trimming cost V 7 bases and J 6 bases, with 8 bases left between them. In nucleotides, the CDR3 is TGTGCCACCAGGGAGGATGCCGGGGAGCTGTTTTTT. Its translation: CATREDAGELFF.

This sequence joins TRBV18 and TRBJ2-2; D unresolved. CDR3 length equals 13 residues. The V and J ends lost 3 bases and 4 bases respectively, with 6 bases between them. The germline CDR1 and CDR2 sequences are KGHSH and LQKENI. The CDR3 spells CASSPGATGELFF. CDR3 sequence (DNA): TGTGCCAGCTCACCGGGCGCCACCGGGGAGCTGTTTTTT. The whole variable domain, filled in from reference TRBV18 and TRBJ2-2, reads NAGVMQNPRHLVRRRGQEARLRCSPMKGHSHVYWYRQLPEEGLKFMVYLQKENIIDESGMPKERFSAEFPKEGPSILRIQQVVRGDSAAYFCASSPGATGELFFGEGSRLTVL.

In its sample, this clone was seen a few times. J is TRBJ1-3 and V is TRBV4-1, with TRBD1 identical over 7 bases. CDR1 is MGHRA, CDR2 YSYEKL, per germline. The CDR3 is 16 amino acids. V lost 4 bases and J lost 0; bases outside the gene matches: 6. The CDR3 DNA reads TGCGCCAGCAGCCGCTTACAGGGGACCTCTGGAAACACCATATATTTT. Its protein is CASSRLQGTSGNTIYF.